The 27 T cell receptor beta chains reported below all come from one sample, sequenced in a study of CD8 T cells in ankylosing spondylitis. Study-level results: Apparently characteristic of ankylosing spondylitis blood was a TCR beta motif (under ten highly homologous variants).

TCRdb used MiXCR to reprocess the 5' RACE reads, holding one entry per CDR3 protein. The table shows more than 600,000 distinct CDR3 sequences, with around 20% occurring only once. What these receptors recognize is not known. The sequenced sample consisted of blood, either unsorted or a sorted T cell fraction (not recorded which). The receptors derive from a male donor with ankylosing spondylitis.

The sample holds a few counts of this clonotype. The rearrangement uses TRBV27 and TRBJ1-1; possible D gene TRBD1, 5 bases. Germline lookup yields CDR1 MNHEY and CDR2 SMNVEV (reference sequence). V lost 7 bases and J lost 4, with 16 bases in between. The CDR3 is 14 amino acids. The CDR3 nucleotides read TGTGCCAGCACCCAAACAACAGGCATCACTGAAGCTTTCTTT. Protein sequence: CASTQTTGITEAFF.

The chain links TRBV27 to TRBJ1-1, with D hard to call. CDR1 and CDR2 from the germline V gene are MNHEY and SMNVEV (reference sequence). Trimming cost V 3 bases and J 2 bases, with 13 bases left between them. The CDR3 consists of 15 residues. CDR3 loop: CASSFHASVNTEAFF. The CDR3 nucleotides are TGTGCCAGCAGTTTTCACGCTTCGGTTAACACTGAAGCTTTCTTT.

This chain joins TRBV20-1 and TRBJ2-1, with 9 nucleotides matching TRBD2. CDR3 length equals 14 residues. With 6 bases clipped from V and 3 bases from J, the junction kept 6 bases outside the gene matches. Germline CDR1 reads DFQATT; CDR2 reads SNEGSKA (reference sequence). For the CDR3, the DNA is TGCAGTGCCCAGACTAGCGGATACTACAATGAGCAGTTCTTC. This translates into CSAQTSGYYNEQFF.

This clonotype has just a few counts. The V call is TRBV6-1, the J call TRBJ1-5; D might be TRBD1 (6 bases). The CDR3 length is 12 residues. Looked up from germline, CDR1 is MNHNS and CDR2 is SASEGT. V was trimmed by 8 bases and J by 11 bases, leaving 16 bases between them. The chain's CDR3 is CASFQGLGAQHF. The DNA of the CDR3 is TGTGCCAGCTTCCAGGGGTTGGGGGCCCAGCATTTT.

This clonotype turned up a few times. The rearrangement uses TRBV12-5 and TRBJ2-1; tentative D call: TRBD2 (5 bases). Germline V CDR1 and CDR2: LGHNT, FRNRAP. The CDR3 length is 13 residues. V lost 5 bases, J lost 9 bases, and 14 bases lay in between. This CDR3 is CASGLMDSSEQFF. CDR3 in DNA: TGTGCTAGTGGTCTAATGGACTCAAGTGAGCAGTTCTTC. Full variable domain (missing parts from reference TRBV12-5 and TRBJ2-1): DARVTQTPRHKVTEMGQEVTMRCQPILGHNTVFWYRQTMMQGLELLAYFRNRAPLDDSGMPKDRFSAEMPDATLATLKIQPSEPRDSAVYFCASGLMDSSEQFFGPGTRLTVL.

The rearrangement links TRBV4-1 to TRBJ2-7; no definite D call. Trimming removed 0 bases at V and 4 bases at J, with 10 bases between. The CDR3 consists of 14 residues. Germline-derived CDR1 and CDR2 are MGHRA and YSYEKL. Written as DNA, the CDR3 is TGCGCCAGCAGCCAAGAGATCAGGTTGTACGAGCAGTACTTC. Protein sequence: CASSQEIRLYEQYF.

This clonotype was counted a few times. V usage is TRBV3-1 and J usage is TRBJ2-3; unclear D gene. The V and J ends lost 0 bases and 8 bases respectively, with 15 bases between them. This CDR3 is built from 15 residues. CDR1 is LGHDT and CDR2 is YNNKEL in the germline V gene (reference sequence). The CDR3 bases are TGTGCCAGCAGCCAAGAGTTCGCTAGTAGGAGTACGCAGTATTTT. It translates to CASSQEFASRSTQYF.

The gene calls are TRBV5-1 and TRBJ2-7; TRBD2 might be the D (5 bases). With 0 bases removed from V and 7 bases from J, the gap between germline ends came to 14 bases. The germline V gene encodes CDR1 SGHRS and CDR2 YFSETQ. The CDR3 has 14 amino acids. CDR3 sequence: CASSLAPGPGEQYF. The CDR3 bases are TGCGCCAGCAGCTTGGCCCCGGGTCCGGGGGAGCAGTACTTC.

This clonotype has more than one count but fewer than ten. The chain's CDR3 is CASSHQSPPVDEQYF. The CDR3 DNA reads TGTGCCAGCAGTCATCAGAGTCCTCCCGTCGACGAGCAGTACTTC. V and J are TRBV7-9 and TRBJ2-7; D unclear. Germline V gives CDR1 SEHNR, CDR2 FQNEAQ (reference sequence). The CDR3 consists of 15 residues. The V and J ends lost 6 bases and 5 bases respectively, with 20 bases between them.

The gene calls are TRBV12-3 or TRBV12-4 and TRBJ2-5, with TRBD2 matching over 10 bases. V lost 3 bases, J lost 4 bases, and 8 bases stayed unmatched. The CDR3 totals 16 residues. CDR3 sequence reads: CASSLVAGGPGETQYF. The CDR3 bases are TGTGCCAGCAGTTTGGTAGCGGGGGGCCCCGGAGAGACCCAGTACTTC.

This clonotype was found a few times. V is TRBV24-1 and J is TRBJ2-3; D unresolved. V dropped 5 bases and J dropped 2 bases, with 7 bases sitting between them. Per the germline V gene, CDR1 is KGHDR and CDR2 is SFDVKD. The CDR3 is 13 residues long. CDR3 DNA: TGTGCCACCAGTGTAGGCACCACAGATACGCAGTATTTT. Protein product: CATSVGTTDTQYF.

The genes are TRBV20-1 and TRBJ2-1; D is ambiguous. V was pared by 3 bases and J by 6 bases, with 12 bases between. The germline gives CDR1 DFQATT, CDR2 SNEGSKA (reference sequence). This CDR3 is 13 amino acids long. CDR3 bases: TGCAGTGCTAGGGGTGGGTACGGCAATGAGCAGTTCTTC. Translation: CSARGGYGNEQFF.

The genes are TRBV12-3 or TRBV12-4 and TRBJ1-4; the D gene is possibly TRBD1 (6 bases). The length of the CDR3 is 14 residues. Trimming stripped 2 bases from V and 3 bases from J, with 7 bases between. The CDR3 sequence is CASSLQGPNEKLFF. As DNA, the CDR3 is TGTGCCAGCAGTTTACAGGGGCCTAATGAAAAACTGTTTTTT.

There are a few counts of this clonotype. The rearrangement links TRBV29-1 to TRBJ2-1, with TRBD2 matching 9 bases. Germline lookup yields CDR1 SQVTM and CDR2 ANQGSEA. CDR3 length equals 14 residues. V lost 4 bases, J lost 3 bases, and 4 bases stayed unmatched. The CDR3 here is CSVGLAGLYNEQFF. CDR3 in DNA: TGCAGCGTTGGGCTAGCGGGGCTCTACAATGAGCAGTTCTTC.

The chain has TRBV20-1 and TRBJ2-2; tentative D call: TRBD2 (5 bases). Deletions cut 6 bases from V and 2 bases from J, with 25 bases between. This CDR3 spans 18 amino acids. In germline, CDR1 is DFQATT, CDR2 SNEGSKA (reference sequence). The CDR3 DNA reads as TGCAGTGCGCCCGGGGAGCGTCCCCTTATTGGTAACACCGGGGAGCTGTTTTTT. It encodes CSAPGERPLIGNTGELFF.

This clonotype came up many times. The chain employs TRBV9 and TRBJ2-7; D may be TRBD2 (7 bases). Germline CDR1 is SGDLS and CDR2 is YYNGEE. Trimming took off 4 bases at V and 1 base at J, with 9 bases between the two ends. The CDR3 spans 13 residues. This CDR3 is CASSRGGSYEQYF. CDR3 nucleotide sequence: TGTGCCAGCAGCAGGGGGGGGTCCTACGAGCAGTACTTC.

The chain uses TRBV12-3 or TRBV12-4 and TRBJ1-1; D ambiguous. This CDR3 contains 14 residues. V dropped 3 bases and J dropped 9 bases, with 17 bases sitting between them. CDR3 in amino acids: CASSFILSESKAFF. DNA for the CDR3: TGTGCCAGCAGTTTTATTCTAAGCGAAAGCAAAGCTTTCTTT.

The rearrangement uses TRBV6-5 and TRBJ2-7; the D is unclear. Trimming left V 6 bases short and J 6 bases short, with 12 bases between. Per the germline V gene, CDR1 is MNHEY and CDR2 is SVGAGI. The CDR3 is 12 residues long. The CDR3, as DNA: TGTGCCAGCAGAGGGATTCCGAGCGAGCAGTACTTC. This codes for CASRGIPSEQYF.

This sequence joins TRBV20-1 and TRBJ2-7; weak D call: TRBD1 (8 bases). Germline CDR1 DFQATT, CDR2 SNEGSKA (reference sequence). The CDR3 length is 15 residues. V lost 0 bases and J 2 bases, leaving 14 bases between the germline ends. In DNA form, the CDR3 reads TGCAGTGCTAGAGACCCACAGGGGGGGCCCTACGAGCAGTACTTC. The encoded protein is CSARDPQGGPYEQYF.

This sequence joins TRBV21-1 and TRBJ1-5; TRBD1 is taken as the D call from the table, unchecked against the DNA. TRBV21-1 is a documented pseudogene. The CDR3 totals 16 residues. CDR3 residues: CASRRKTVFFAQPQHF. For the CDR3, the DNA is TGTGCCAGCAGAAGGAAGACAGTCTTCTTTGCTCAGCCCCAGCATTTT.

In its sample, this clonotype was seen many times. The chain combines TRBV12-3 or TRBV12-4 with TRBJ1-5; 9 nucleotides align to TRBD1. This CDR3 is 15 amino acids long. With 6 bases clipped from V and 6 bases from J, the junction kept 9 bases outside the gene matches. The CDR3 nucleotides read TGTGCCAGCAGCCTGGGACAGGGTGGGGGTCAGCCCCAGCATTTT. Translating gives CASSLGQGGGQPQHF.

This clonotype was seen only a few times. The chain recombines TRBV5-5 with TRBJ1-1; 9 nucleotides agree with TRBD1. The V and J ends lost 9 bases and 5 bases, in that order; junction bases with no gene match: 8. The CDR3 sequence is 13 residues long. The germline V gene has CDR1 SGHKS and CDR2 YYEKEE (reference sequence). DNA of the CDR3: TGTGCCACGAGAGACAGGGGGTTTACTGAAGCTTTCTTT. Amino acids: CATRDRGFTEAFF.

The V call is TRBV12-3 or TRBV12-4, the J call TRBJ1-1; tentative D call: TRBD1 (6 bases). V lost 8 bases and J 0 bases, leaving 19 bases between the germline ends. This CDR3 has 16 amino acids. The CDR3 nucleotides read TGTGCCAGCTCTCAAGGGGGGGAGGGTCTGAACACTGAAGCTTTCTTT. This codes for CASSQGGEGLNTEAFF.

This clonotype was recorded a few times. The chain recombines TRBV7-6 with TRBJ2-7; 13 bases are shared with TRBD2. Germline V lookup: CDR1 SGHVS, CDR2 FNYEAQ. The V gene end was trimmed by 5 bases and the J gene end by 3 bases; junction bases not matched to a gene: 7. CDR3 length: 16 residues. In DNA form, the CDR3 reads TGTGCCAGCAGCCCAGGACGGACTAGCGGGAGCTACGAGCAGTACTTC. It specifies CASSPGRTSGSYEQYF.

The rearrangement joins TRBV20-1 to TRBJ1-1; TRBD1 agrees at 9 bases. The J segment lost 2 bases and the V segment lost 5 bases, leaving 3 bases of the junction unmatched. Germline assignment: CDR1 DFQATT and CDR2 SNEGSKA (reference sequence). The CDR3 totals 13 residues. The chain's CDR3 is CSARDRANTEAFF. The CDR3 nucleotides read TGCAGTGCTCGGGACAGGGCAAACACTGAAGCTTTCTTT.

This clonotype was seen a few times. The chain links TRBV6-1 to TRBJ1-5, with TRBD1 matching over 7 bases. CDR1 is MNHNS and CDR2 is SASEGT in the germline V gene. The CDR3 consists of 14 residues. J was trimmed by 5 bases and V by 7 bases; bases with no gene match: 8. CDR3 sequence: CASTGQDQYQPQHF. Written as DNA, the CDR3 is TGTGCCAGCACTGGACAGGACCAATATCAGCCCCAGCATTTT.

This chain connects TRBV28 to TRBJ2-2; 11 nucleotides line up with TRBD2. J was trimmed by 5 bases and V by 10 bases; bases with no gene match: 15. The CDR3 is made up of 17 amino acids. Germline V gives CDR1 MDHEN, CDR2 SYDVKM. The CDR3 coding sequence is TGTGCCACCTCTTCCGACTCCGGGACTAGCGGTACCGGGGAGCTGTTTTTT. It encodes CATSSDSGTSGTGELFF.